This T cell receptor beta chain derives from a study of CD8+ T cells in alopecia areata. Study-wide results and limits: Tissue-resident alphabeta T cells belonging to normal skin likewise get sequenced within scalp specimens. Normal scalp had lower clonality than lesional scalp, with alopecia totalis/universalis lesions showing this most strongly.

cDNA prepared by RNA extraction and subsequent reverse transcription served as the template for sequencing. Assay used: immunoSEQ multiplex PCR; TCRdb lists only in-frame clones, some missing. In the table there are about 150,000 clones, around 54% of which are singletons. CDR3 length: 15 residues. In germline, CDR1 is MGHRA, CDR2 YSYEKL. J lost 8 bases, V lost 3 bases, and 7 bases had no gene match. Researchers picked out CD4+ and CD8+ T cells from PBMCs by sorting. As to this clone: Its antigen is undetermined.

This chain links TRBV4-1 with TRBJ1-5; TRBD1 matches at 10 bases. The origin of this receptor is a human donor in good health. Sequencing used CD4+ T cells sorted from blood. CDR3 in DNA: TGCGCCAGCAGCCAGCCGGGACAGGGGCGCGAGCCCCAGCATTTT. Protein sequence: CASSQPGQGREPQHF.